The 15 T cell receptor beta chains listed next were all sequenced from one sample in a study of blood T cell repertoires in COVID-19. TCRdb's copy holds only in-frame clones and misses some; the assay was immunoSEQ multiplex PCR. The sample lists about 180,000 clones; approximately 85% were seen once. The sample comprised peripheral blood. The origin of the receptors is a woman in her forties or fifties with COVID-19, enrolled during active disease.

The rearrangement links TRBV6-1 to TRBJ1-4, with 9 bases that match TRBD1. This CDR3 has 15 amino acids. J was trimmed by 5 bases and V by 3 bases; bases with no gene match: 4. The V gene's germline CDR1 is MNHNS and CDR2 SASEGT. CDR3 sequence: CASSDQGQGNEKLFF. The CDR3 DNA is TGTGCCAGCAGTGACCAGGGACAGGGCAATGAAAAACTGTTTTTT.

The V and J genes are TRBV4-2 and TRBJ1-1; D gene ambiguous. This CDR3 is 15 amino acids long. Looked up from germline, CDR1 is LGHNA and CDR2 is YNFKEQ. Deletions cut 1 base from V and 1 base from J, with 10 bases between. Here the CDR3 reads CASSQGGKENTEAFF. The CDR3 DNA reads as TGTGCCAGCAGCCAAGGAGGGAAAGAGAACACTGAAGCTTTCTTT.

This chain uses TRBV7-2 with TRBJ2-7, with 7 bases lining up with TRBD2. Germline V CDR1 and CDR2: SGHTA, FQGNSA. CDR3 length equals 15 residues. V lost 4 bases, J lost 2 bases, and 8 bases stayed unmatched. The DNA of the CDR3 is TGTGCCAGCAGCTCCAGCGGGGAAGGCACCTACGAGCAGTACTTC. Translated, it gives CASSSSGEGTYEQYF.

This clone was seen only once. V gene TRBV5-4 combines with J gene TRBJ2-1; 13 bases are shared with TRBD2. Per the germline V gene, CDR1 is SGHNT and CDR2 is YYREEE (reference sequence). The CDR3 length is 19 residues. V lost 1 base to trimming and J lost 0 bases; unmatched junction nucleotides: 7. The CDR3, as DNA: TGTGCCAGCAGCTTGCCGACGACTAGCGGGGGGAGCTCCTACAATGAGCAGTTCTTC. Translating gives CASSLPTTSGGSSYNEQFF.

The chain carries TRBV13 and TRBJ2-7, with D possibly being TRBD1 (5 bases). The CDR3 is made up of 13 amino acids. Germline V CDR1 and CDR2: PRHDT, FYEKMQ (reference sequence). Trimming shortened V by 5 bases and J by 0 bases, and 8 bases separated the two germline ends. The CDR3 here is CASSLTVSYEQYF. The CDR3 DNA reads as TGTGCCAGCAGCCTGACAGTCTCCTACGAGCAGTACTTC.

V usage is TRBV3-1 (or the pseudogene TRBV3-2) and J usage is TRBJ2-5; possibly TRBD2 for D (6 bases). The CDR3 runs to 13 residues. The V gene's germline CDR1 is LGHDT and CDR2 YNNKEL (reference sequence). Deletions cut 4 bases from V and 5 bases from J, with 11 bases between. CDR3 in DNA: TGTGCCAGCAGCCGGCGGGACTTGGAGACCCAGTACTTC. It translates to CASSRRDLETQYF.

This chain uses TRBV29-1 with TRBJ2-7; D not certain. Germline assignment: CDR1 SQVTM and CDR2 ANQGSEA. This CDR3 is built from 14 residues. V shed 4 bases and J shed 0 bases, with 13 bases lying between them. CDR3 sequence reads: CSVVPPETSYEQYF. CDR3 in DNA: TGCAGCGTTGTCCCCCCAGAAACCTCCTACGAGCAGTACTTC.

Notes on this clone: The junction departs from the called germline gene at one end, perhaps through a read error. V is TRBV4-2 and J is TRBJ2-3; D remains unclear. Germline V gene sequence: CDR1 LGHNA, CDR2 YNFKEQ. The CDR3 covers 11 residues. CDR3 bases: TGTGCCAGCAGCCAAGGAACTACGCCGTATTTT. This sequence encodes CASSQGTTPYF.

In DNA form, the CDR3 reads TGTGCCAGCAGCCCCCAGGACACCTCCTACGAGCAGTACTTC. Translation gives CASSPQDTSYEQYF. The V gene is TRBV7-9, the J gene TRBJ2-7, with D possibly TRBD1 on 5 matching bases. CDR1 is SEHNR and CDR2 is FQNEAQ in the germline V gene (reference sequence). With 5 bases removed from V and 0 bases from J, the gap between germline ends came to 11 bases. The CDR3 totals 14 residues.

This chain joins TRBV23-1 and TRBJ1-1, with unresolved D. TRBV23-1 falls under the ORF class, with uncertain function. This CDR3 is 15 amino acids long. V was pared by 0 bases and J by 4 bases, with 12 bases between. CDR3 sequence: CASSQSFGEGTEAFF. The CDR3 DNA sequence: TGCGCCAGCAGTCAATCGTTCGGGGAGGGCACTGAAGCTTTCTTT.

The rearrangement links TRBV28 to TRBJ1-6; D is undetermined. This CDR3 is 14 amino acids long. Germline CDR1 and CDR2: MDHEN and SYDVKM. V lost 8 bases and J lost 1, with 9 bases in between. This CDR3 is CASVTGSYNSPLHF. In nucleotides, the CDR3 is TGTGCCAGCGTCACCGGTTCCTATAATTCACCCCTCCACTTT.

This clone occurred a few times. The V and J genes are TRBV7-8 and TRBJ1-5, with D possibly matching TRBD1 (5 bases). Germline CDR1 is SGHVS and CDR2 is FQNEAQ. V was pared by 1 base and J by 0 bases, with 10 bases between. This CDR3 region has 16 residues. CDR3 nucleotides: TGTGCCAGCAGCTTAGTTGGGGGGTCTAGCAATCAGCCCCAGCATTTT. It specifies CASSLVGGSSNQPQHF.

This sequence joins TRBV11-3 and TRBJ2-5; D remains ambiguous. V lost 1 base to trimming and J lost 2 bases, with 14 bases between them. Germline V gives CDR1 SGHNT, CDR2 YENEEA. The CDR3 is made up of 16 amino acids. CDR3 sequence reads: CASSLGLTGKQETQYF. CDR3 in DNA: TGTGCCAGCAGCTTAGGGTTGACTGGAAAACAAGAGACCCAGTACTTC.

The chain couples TRBV28 to TRBJ2-3; 12 bases agree with TRBD2. CDR3 length equals 16 residues. Germline V lookup: CDR1 MDHEN, CDR2 SYDVKM. J lost 5 bases, V lost 5 bases, and 8 bases had no gene match. CDR3 DNA sequence: TGTGCCAGCAGTCCCGGACTAGCGGGGCGGGTAGATACGCAGTATTTT. Encoded protein: CASSPGLAGRVDTQYF.

The J gene is TRBJ2-5, the V gene TRBV7-3; D remains unclear. Deletions cut 1 base from V and 5 bases from J, with 8 bases between. CDR1 is SGHTA and CDR2 is FQGTGA in the germline V gene. The CDR3 has 13 amino acids. CDR3 sequence reads: CASSLSPGETQYF. The CDR3 nucleotides are TGTGCCAGCAGCTTAAGTCCGGGTGAGACCCAGTACTTC.